The 7 T cell receptor beta chains below were found in one sample sequenced in a study of T cell changes during pregnancy in multiple sclerosis (dated by TCRdb to between 2018 and 2021). Library preparation used the immunoSEQ multiplex PCR assay. TCRdb holds this immuneACCESS table with in-frame rearrangements only. Some clones are missing; in checked studies, unresolved V genes explain under half, and the rest has no known cause. The table for this sample lists 35,000 or so clones; roughly nine tenths of them were counted only once. About 3% of the sample is in the top ten clones. The sequencing used CD4+ T cells from peripheral blood mononuclear cells, collected in the third trimester of pregnancy. Receptors originate from a female donor in good health, enrolled as a control in a pregnancy study.

The rearrangement uses TRBV11-2 and TRBJ2-7, with TRBD1 as a possible D gene (5 bases). The CDR3 has 16 residues. Germline CDR1 SGHAT, CDR2 FQNNGV. Trimming shortened V by 3 bases and J by 3 bases, and 18 bases separated the two germline ends. CDR3 bases: TGTGCCAGCAGCTTTGGTGTCCCAAGGGGATTCTACGAGCAGTACTTC. Translated, it gives CASSFGVPRGFYEQYF.

This clone was observed a few times. The V gene is TRBV19, the J gene TRBJ2-3, with 9 bases identical to TRBD2. The J segment lost 5 bases and the V segment lost 1 base, leaving 7 bases of the junction unmatched. This CDR3 is built from 16 residues. Looked up from germline, CDR1 is LNHDA and CDR2 is SQIVND (reference sequence). DNA of the CDR3: TGTGCCAGTAGTATAGCTGGCGGGGGGGCAGGAGATACGCAGTATTTT. Encoded protein: CASSIAGGGAGDTQYF.

The rearrangement links TRBV15 to TRBJ2-4; possible D gene TRBD1, 6 bases. Germline-derived CDR1 and CDR2 are LNHNV and YYDKDF (reference sequence). V lost 4 bases, J lost 9 bases, and 13 bases lay in between. This CDR3 contains 13 residues. CDR3 DNA: TGTGCCACCAGCACCCGGGACAAGGGCATTCAGTACTTC. This gives the protein CATSTRDKGIQYF.

The gene calls are TRBV5-8 and TRBJ2-5; 9 bases are a match to TRBD2. Germline trimming cut 5 bases from V and 5 bases from J; bases unmatched to any gene: 7. The CDR3 spans 14 residues. Germline V gene lookup returns CDR1 SGHTS and CDR2 YDEGEE. The CDR3, as DNA: TGTGCCAGCAGGCTGCTAGCGGGGCGTGAGACCCAGTACTTC. Its translation is CASRLLAGRETQYF. Full variable domain (missing parts from reference TRBV5-8 and TRBJ2-5): EAGVTQSPTHLIKTRGQQATLRCSPISGHTSVYWYQQALGLGLQFLLWYDEGEERNRGNFPPRFSGRQFPNYSSELNVNALELEDSALYLCASRLLAGRETQYFGPGTRLLVL.

J is TRBJ1-1 and V is TRBV2; D perhaps matches TRBD1 (5 bases). Trimming took off 6 bases at V and 1 base at J, with 12 bases between the two ends. CDR3 length: 14 amino acids. CDR1 and CDR2 from the germline V gene are SNHLY and FYNNEI. The CDR3 here is CASSSLQGNTEAFF. For the CDR3, the DNA is TGTGCCAGCAGCTCGCTCCAGGGGAACACTGAAGCTTTCTTT.

This chain joins TRBV29-1 and TRBJ1-1, with TRBD1 matching 8 bases. Germline CDR1 and CDR2: SQVTM and ANQGSEA. This CDR3 is 17 amino acids long. The V gene end was trimmed by 1 base and the J gene end by 3 bases; junction bases not matched to a gene: 13. CDR3 coding DNA: TGCAGCGTTGAAGGGTTCGGGACAGGCCGGCGGGACACTGAAGCTTTCTTT. As protein: CSVEGFGTGRRDTEAFF.

Notes on this clone: The sample has other DNA sequences that encode this CDR3 too. The J gene is TRBJ1-1, the V gene TRBV4-3, with no clear D. Germline lookup yields CDR1 LGHNA and CDR2 YSLEER. V lost 0 bases to trimming and J lost 3 bases, with 11 bases between them. This CDR3 is 15 amino acids long. The CDR3 DNA reads as TGCGCCAGCAGCCAAGAAGGATTCGGGGACACTGAAGCTTTCTTT. Residues: CASSQEGFGDTEAFF.